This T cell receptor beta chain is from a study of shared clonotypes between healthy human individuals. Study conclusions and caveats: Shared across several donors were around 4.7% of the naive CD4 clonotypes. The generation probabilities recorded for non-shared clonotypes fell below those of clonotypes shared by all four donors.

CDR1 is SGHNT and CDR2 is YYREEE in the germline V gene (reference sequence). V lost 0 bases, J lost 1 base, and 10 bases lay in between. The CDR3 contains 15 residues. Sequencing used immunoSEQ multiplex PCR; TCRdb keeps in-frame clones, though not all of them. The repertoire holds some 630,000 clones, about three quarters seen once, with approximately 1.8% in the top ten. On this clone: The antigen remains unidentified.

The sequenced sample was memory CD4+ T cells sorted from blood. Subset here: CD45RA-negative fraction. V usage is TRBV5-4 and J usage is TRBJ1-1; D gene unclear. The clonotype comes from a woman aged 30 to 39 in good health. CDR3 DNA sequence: TGTGCCAGCAGCTTGGACCTCAACAGGAACACTGAAGCTTTCTTT. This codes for CASSLDLNRNTEAFF.